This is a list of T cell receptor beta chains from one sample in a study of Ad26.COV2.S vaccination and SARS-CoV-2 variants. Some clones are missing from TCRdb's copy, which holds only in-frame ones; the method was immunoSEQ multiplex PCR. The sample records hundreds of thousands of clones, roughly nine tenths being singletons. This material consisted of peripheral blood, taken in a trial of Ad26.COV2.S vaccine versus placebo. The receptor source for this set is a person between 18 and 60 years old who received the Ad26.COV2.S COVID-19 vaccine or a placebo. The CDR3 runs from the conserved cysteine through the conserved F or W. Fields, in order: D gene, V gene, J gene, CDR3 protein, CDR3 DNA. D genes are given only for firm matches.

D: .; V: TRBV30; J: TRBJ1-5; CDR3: CAWSRYDNQPQHF; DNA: TGTGCCTGGAGTCGGTACGACAATCAGCCCCAGCATTTT
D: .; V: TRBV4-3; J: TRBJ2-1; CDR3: CASSQVRGLAVRLF; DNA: TGCGCCAGCAGCCAAGTACGGGGGCTAGCGGTTAGGCTCTTC
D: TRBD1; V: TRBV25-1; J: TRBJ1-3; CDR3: CASSDPRTGSGNTIYF; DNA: TGTGCCAGCAGTGACCCCCGGACAGGGTCTGGAAACACCATATATTTT
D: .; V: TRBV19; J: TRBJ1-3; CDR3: CASSIVWAPQSPGNTIYF; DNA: TGTGCCAGTAGTATAGTGTGGGCCCCCCAAAGCCCTGGAAACACCATATATTTT
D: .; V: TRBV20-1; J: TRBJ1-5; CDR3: CSASREVNQPQHF; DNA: TGCAGTGCTAGTAGGGAAGTCAATCAGCCCCAGCATTTT
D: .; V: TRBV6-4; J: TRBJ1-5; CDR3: CASSLGQNQPQHF; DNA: TGTGCCAGCAGTCTTGGACAGAATCAGCCCCAGCATTTT
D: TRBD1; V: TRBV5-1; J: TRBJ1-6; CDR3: CASSTGQGTPSPLHF; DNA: TGCGCCAGCAGCACCGGACAGGGGACCCCTTCACCCCTCCACTTT
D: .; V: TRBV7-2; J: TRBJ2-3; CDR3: CASSPVLGPQYF; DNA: TGTGCCAGCAGCCCTGTCCTCGGTCCGCAGTATTTT
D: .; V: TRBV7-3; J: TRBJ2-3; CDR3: CASSLGAPSTDTQYF; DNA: TGTGCCAGCAGCTTAGGAGCCCCTAGCACAGATACGCAGTATTTT
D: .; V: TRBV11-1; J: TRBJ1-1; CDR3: CASSLIAANTEAFF; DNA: TGTGCCAGCAGCTTAATCGCAGCTAACACTGAAGCTTTCTTT
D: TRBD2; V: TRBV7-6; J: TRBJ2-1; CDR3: CASSWGTSGGNEQFF; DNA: TGTGCCAGCAGCTGGGGGACTAGCGGGGGCAATGAGCAGTTCTTC
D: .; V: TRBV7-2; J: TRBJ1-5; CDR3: CASSLAGRDQPQHF; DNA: TGTGCCAGCAGCTTAGCCGGCAGGGATCAGCCCCAGCATTTT